Each of the 20 T cell receptor beta chains below was sequenced from the same sample in a study of blood T cell repertoires in COVID-19. Only in-frame clones appear in the TCRdb table, and some are missing; sequencing was by immunoSEQ multiplex PCR. The sample includes fewer than 150,000 clones, roughly 89% of them seen just once. The sequencing input was peripheral blood. The receptors here all came from a middle-aged woman with acute or convalescent COVID-19.

The chain has TRBV5-5 and TRBJ2-5, with 8 positions matching TRBD1. The V segment lost 2 bases and the J segment 1 base; nucleotides outside the gene matches: 4. In germline, CDR1 is SGHKS, CDR2 YYEKEE (reference sequence). The CDR3 is 15 amino acids. CDR3: CASSFPGQGQETQYF. The CDR3 DNA reads as TGTGCCAGCAGCTTCCCAGGACAGGGCCAAGAGACCCAGTACTTC.

The chain couples TRBV11-2 to TRBJ2-1, with 14 bases that match TRBD2. This CDR3 spans 19 amino acids. Germline CDR1 reads SGHAT; CDR2 reads FQNNGV. V shed 4 bases and J 7 bases; nucleotides not matched to a gene: 15. CDR3 region: CASSSGLAGAATGYNEQFF. DNA for the CDR3: TGTGCCAGCAGCTCGGGACTAGCGGGAGCCGCTACGGGGTATAATGAGCAGTTCTTC.

The CDR3 region is CASSYGRGRYEQYF. CDR3 DNA sequence: TGTGCCAGCAGTTACGGCAGGGGAAGGTACGAGCAGTACTTC. V gene TRBV6-5 combines with J gene TRBJ2-7; a possible D gene is TRBD1 (6 bases). Trimming took off 2 bases at V and 4 bases at J, with 12 bases between the two ends. Germline CDR1 reads MNHEY; CDR2 reads SVGAGI. The CDR3 extends over 14 amino acids.

The V call is TRBV6-5, the J call TRBJ2-2, with 8 bases lining up with TRBD1. Trimming cost V 6 bases and J 4 bases; bases outside gene matches: 1. CDR3 size: 13 residues. CDR1 and CDR2 from the germline V gene are MNHEY and SVGAGI. The CDR3 here is CASRGQATGELFF. The CDR3 nucleotides are TGTGCCAGCAGGGGACAGGCCACCGGGGAGCTGTTTTTT.

The DNA for the CDR3 is TGTGCCAGCAAATTGGCCGGGGGGCTAGAACACGAGCAGTACTTC. This translates into CASKLAGGLEHEQYF. The chain recombines TRBV6-5 with TRBJ2-7; TRBD2 is a possible D gene (7 bases). This CDR3 has 15 amino acids. The V gene lost 7 bases and the J gene lost 5 bases, with 21 bases spanning the gap. CDR1 and CDR2 (germline): MNHEY, SVGAGI.

The CDR3 region has the DNA TGTGCCAGCAGCTTAAAAGGACTAGCGGGAACTAACACCGGGGAGCTGTTTTTT. It translates to CASSLKGLAGTNTGELFF. The J gene is TRBJ2-2, the V gene TRBV7-8; TRBD2 aligns across 12 bases. Trimming took 2 bases from V and 2 from J; bases not matched to a gene: 6. Germline lookup yields CDR1 SGHVS and CDR2 FQNEAQ. The CDR3 consists of 18 residues.

V gene TRBV4-2 combines with J gene TRBJ2-5; TRBD2 matches at 10 bases. The CDR3 has 16 amino acids. Looked up from germline, CDR1 is LGHNA and CDR2 is YNFKEQ. V shed 1 base and J 1 base; nucleotides not matched to a gene: 3. In DNA form, the CDR3 reads TGTGCCAGCAGCCAAGGGACTAGCGGAACCCAAGAGACCCAGTACTTC. Translation: CASSQGTSGTQETQYF.

This chain connects TRBV7-2 to TRBJ2-7; D might be TRBD2 (6 bases). The CDR3 loop spans 12 amino acids. Per the germline V gene, CDR1 is SGHTA and CDR2 is FQGNSA. V was pared by 8 bases and J by 3 bases, with 11 bases between. The CDR3 region is CASGLAIYEQYF. DNA of the CDR3: TGTGCCAGCGGGCTAGCGATCTACGAGCAGTACTTC.

This chain uses TRBV13 with TRBJ2-1; 10 bases agree with TRBD2. The V gene's germline CDR1 is PRHDT and CDR2 FYEKMQ (reference sequence). The CDR3 totals 14 residues. With 10 bases clipped from V and 10 bases from J, the junction kept 13 bases outside the gene matches. CDR3 DNA: TGTGCCACCAGGGTAAGCGGGAGGGAGGTAGAGCAGTTCTTC. Translation gives CATRVSGREVEQFF.

The CDR3 DNA follows: TGCAGTGCTAGTGTAGAGGAGACTTCGGATCAGCCCCAGCATTTT. Encoded protein: CSASVEETSDQPQHF. This sequence joins TRBV20-1 and TRBJ1-5; D is uncertain. V was pared by 3 bases and J by 5 bases, with 17 bases between. This CDR3 contains 15 residues. Germline V gives CDR1 DFQATT, CDR2 SNEGSKA (reference sequence).

The chain recombines TRBV6-5 with TRBJ2-2; TRBD1 might be the D (5 bases). Germline CDR1 is MNHEY and CDR2 is SVGAGI. V lost 2 bases and J 2 bases, leaving 12 bases between the germline ends. The CDR3 extends over 16 amino acids. CDR3 sequence (DNA): TGTGCCAGCAGTTACCAGGGATTGCCAAACACCGGGGAGCTGTTTTTT. As protein: CASSYQGLPNTGELFF.

The chain couples TRBV10-2 to TRBJ2-1; D perhaps matches TRBD2 (7 bases). V was clipped by 6 bases and J by 6 bases, with 21 bases between them. The CDR3 has 16 amino acids. The germline gives CDR1 WSHSY, CDR2 SAAADI. DNA of the CDR3: TGCGCCAGCAGCCCCACCCTTCGTGGGGGGGCCAATGAGCAGTTCTTC. As protein: CASSPTLRGGANEQFF.

This chain joins TRBV28 and TRBJ1-6, with D perhaps matching TRBD1 (5 bases). The ends were cut back, 6 bases at V and 9 bases at J, with 21 bases in the middle. This CDR3 contains 16 residues. From germline, CDR1 is MDHEN and CDR2 SYDVKM. CDR3 sequence: CASSRQPQLGVSPLHF. DNA of the CDR3: TGTGCCAGCAGCCGACAACCACAGTTAGGGGTTTCACCCCTCCACTTT. Full variable domain (remainder filled in from reference TRBV28 and TRBJ1-6): DVKVTQSSRYLVKRTGEKVFLECVQDMDHENMFWYRQDPGLGLRLIYFSYDVKMKEKGDIPEGYSVSREKKERFSLILESASTNQTSMYLCASSRQPQLGVSPLHFGNGTRLTVT.

This chain joins TRBV20-1 and TRBJ1-2; TRBD1 is a possible D gene (5 bases). CDR3 length: 13 amino acids. Germline V lookup: CDR1 DFQATT, CDR2 SNEGSKA (reference sequence). Between the trimmed V and J ends, which lost 3 bases and 9 bases, there was a span of 17 bases. The CDR3 loop is CSASDQGAECYTF. The CDR3 DNA sequence: TGCAGTGCTAGTGATCAAGGGGCGGAATGCTACACCTTC.

The rearrangement links TRBV18 to TRBJ2-1; 11 nucleotides line up with TRBD1. Losses at the gene ends were 4 bases for V and 2 bases for J; bases not matched to a gene: 4. The germline CDR1 and CDR2 sequences are KGHSH and LQKENI. This CDR3 has 16 amino acids. CDR3 DNA sequence: TGTGCCAGCTCACTACGGACAGGGGGCACCTACAATGAGCAGTTCTTC. Protein: CASSLRTGGTYNEQFF.

V usage is TRBV7-8 and J usage is TRBJ2-5, with 7 nucleotides matching TRBD1. The CDR3 covers 15 residues. Germline V gene lookup returns CDR1 SGHVS and CDR2 FQNEAQ. With V trimmed by 1 base and J by 4 bases, 6 bases remained unmatched. The CDR3, as DNA: TGTGCCAGCAGCTTAGGAAAGGGGGCGGGAGAGACCCAGTACTTC. This gives the protein CASSLGKGAGETQYF.

V usage is TRBV5-5 and J usage is TRBJ2-7; 13 nucleotides align to TRBD2. CDR1 and CDR2 from the germline V gene are SGHKS and YYEKEE (reference sequence). The CDR3 is 18 residues long. Unmatched junction bases numbered 6, after V lost 0 bases and J lost 0 bases. The CDR3 region is CASSLAGLAGFSSYEQYF. The CDR3 DNA is TGTGCCAGCAGCTTGGCGGGACTAGCGGGATTCAGCTCCTACGAGCAGTACTTC.

V is TRBV30 and J is TRBJ2-7; 7 positions agree with TRBD1. The CDR3 is 11 residues long. With V trimmed by 1 base and J by 11 bases, 5 bases remained unmatched. CDR1 and CDR2 (germline): GTSNPN, SVGIG (reference sequence). CDR3 DNA sequence: TGTGCCTGGAGTGCCGACAGGGCTAAGTACTTC. As protein: CAWSADRAKYF.

This chain links TRBV30 with TRBJ1-1; D ambiguous. The CDR3 extends over 11 amino acids. V shed 4 bases and J shed 4 bases, with 7 bases lying between them. Germline CDR1 and CDR2: GTSNPN and SVGIG (reference sequence). This chain's CDR3 is CAWNLVTEAFF. CDR3 DNA: TGTGCCTGGAATCTTGTCACTGAAGCTTTCTTT.

This rearrangement joins TRBV4-3 to TRBJ2-1, with 15 bases lining up with TRBD2. There are 15 residues in the CDR3. Germline CDR1 and CDR2: LGHNA and YSLEER. V shed 5 bases and J 9 bases; nucleotides not matched to a gene: 5. The CDR3 protein is CASSTGLAGGGEQFF. For the CDR3, the DNA is TGCGCCAGCAGCACCGGACTAGCGGGAGGGGGTGAGCAGTTCTTC.